The clone carrying this TCR beta chain was picked up many times. The entry originates in a study of control samples from healthy donors and cancer patients. The CDR3 covers 15 residues. Trimming left V 5 bases short and J 3 bases short, with 15 bases between. CDR1 is SGHKS, CDR2 YYEKEE, per germline (reference sequence). Sequencing used immunoSEQ multiplex PCR; TCRdb keeps in-frame clones, though not all of them. The sample includes some 100,000 clones, over 75% of them seen just once. The receptor was derived from a human donor in good health. The donor label of this sample is uncertain. The sample comprised blood. V is TRBV5-5 and J is TRBJ1-5; D perhaps matches TRBD1 (5 bases). In DNA form, the CDR3 reads TGTGCCAGCAGTCCAGTCGGGGCAATCAATCAGCCCCAGCATTTT. Protein product: CASSPVGAINQPQHF.